Listed here are 16 T cell receptor beta chains from one sample, sequenced in a study of T cell repertoires in cytomegalovirus infection. TCRdb re-analysed the reads in MiXCR, keeping a single row per CDR3 protein. Among tens of thousands of distinct CDR3 sequences listed, around 20% were seen once. No antigen is known for these receptors. The sample comprised PBMCs, sequenced either directly or after in vitro stimulation (not recorded which). These receptors came from a human donor in good health (CMV status not recorded). Some clones in this sample may be carry-over from other donors' samples.

This clonotype was seen many times. The rearrangement uses TRBV5-6 and TRBJ1-2; D is undetermined. This CDR3 comprises 12 residues. Trimming stripped 4 bases from V and 3 bases from J, with 7 bases between. Germline V gives CDR1 SGHDT, CDR2 YYEEEE. In DNA form, the CDR3 reads TGTGCCAGCAGCCCCGGCTACTATGGCTACACCTTC. It specifies CASSPGYYGYTF.

This clonotype was recorded a few times. The chain links TRBV9 to TRBJ2-1; D remains unclear. V dropped 4 bases and J dropped 5 bases, with 16 bases sitting between them. CDR1 SGDLS and CDR2 YYNGEE come from the germline V gene. There are 15 residues in the CDR3. The CDR3, as DNA: TGTGCCAGCAGCATTAGGTCCCTTGGCCACAATGAGCAGTTCTTC. As protein: CASSIRSLGHNEQFF.

This clonotype appeared a few times. The V and J genes are TRBV23-1 and TRBJ1-3; the match to TRBD1 covers 10 bases. TRBV23-1 has ORF status, its function being uncertain. This CDR3 region has 15 residues. Germline trimming cut 0 bases from V and 8 bases from J; bases unmatched to any gene: 4. In DNA, the CDR3 is TGCGCCAGCAGTCAATCCGGGGACAGGGGCCACACCATATATTTT. Its protein is CASSQSGDRGHTIYF.

This clonotype was counted many times. The chain carries TRBV7-9 and TRBJ1-4; TRBD1 is a possible D gene (6 bases). Per germline, CDR1 SEHNR and CDR2 FQNEAQ (reference sequence). The CDR3 consists of 15 residues. V was trimmed by 9 bases and J by 7 bases, leaving 21 bases between them. Written as DNA, the CDR3 is TGTGCCAGACCCCAACAGGGTTATGTTGGTGAAAAACTGTTTTTT. It is translated as CARPQQGYVGEKLFF.

Many counts were recorded for this clonotype. This chain joins TRBV7-2 and TRBJ1-5; no clear D gene. The CDR3 is 13 residues long. Germline loops: CDR1 SGHTA, CDR2 FQGNSA. V was shortened by 1 base and J by 7 bases, with 8 bases between the two germline ends. The CDR3 loop reads CASSLGSGQPQHF. The CDR3 DNA reads as TGTGCCAGCAGCTTAGGGTCGGGACAGCCCCAGCATTTT.

This clonotype was observed many times. CDR3 sequence: CASSLRGLDTGEQYF. The DNA of the CDR3 is TGTGCCAGCAGCTTACGGGGGCTCGATACAGGGGAGCAGTACTTC. V usage is TRBV7-2 and J usage is TRBJ2-7; possibly TRBD1 or TRBD2 for D (6 bases each). V lost 2 bases and J lost 7, with 18 bases in between. CDR3 size: 15 residues. Germline CDR1 SGHTA, CDR2 FQGNSA.

The sample holds one count of this clonotype. The chain is built from TRBV7-8 and TRBJ1-2, with a tentative D call TRBD1 (6 bases). This CDR3 contains 14 residues. V was shortened by 4 bases and J by 2 bases, with 11 bases between the two germline ends. Germline assignment: CDR1 SGHVS and CDR2 FQNEAQ. CDR3 nucleotide sequence: TGTGCCAGCAGCTCTCCGGGGGCAAACTATGGCTACACCTTC. Protein product: CASSSPGANYGYTF.

This clonotype has a count of ten or more. The rearrangement links TRBV7-9 to TRBJ2-1; D may match TRBD1 or TRBD2 (5 bases each). This CDR3 spans 16 amino acids. The V gene's germline CDR1 is SEHNR and CDR2 FQNEAQ (reference sequence). V was trimmed by 7 bases and J by 6 bases, leaving 22 bases between them. The CDR3 DNA follows: TGTGCCAGCACCCCCCGAATGGGGGTGACAAGCAATGAGCAGTTCTTC. This codes for CASTPRMGVTSNEQFF.

For the CDR3, the DNA is TGCGCCAGCAGGACGGAGGCTGGAAACACCATATATTTT. This sequence encodes CASRTEAGNTIYF. This chain uses TRBV5-1 with TRBJ1-3, with D unclear. From germline, CDR1 is SGHRS and CDR2 YFSETQ. V shed 5 bases and J shed 2 bases, with 8 bases lying between them. CDR3 size: 13 residues.

This clonotype was counted only a few times. The chain joins TRBV20-1 to TRBJ2-2; TRBD1 agrees at 8 bases. Looked up from germline, CDR1 is DFQATT and CDR2 is SNEGSKA (reference sequence). With 1 base clipped from V and 6 bases from J, the junction kept 7 bases outside the gene matches. The CDR3 has 15 amino acids. In DNA form, the CDR3 reads TGCAGTGCTAGAGGCCCAGGGGGCGCTTCCGGGGAGCTGTTTTTT. This encodes CSARGPGGASGELFF.

This clonotype was picked up a small number of times. The J gene is TRBJ2-1, the V gene TRBV3-1; D could derive from TRBD1 or TRBD2 (6 bases each). The CDR3 loop spans 14 amino acids. The V end was cut by 3 bases, the J end by 5 bases, with 11 bases between. From germline, CDR1 is LGHDT and CDR2 YNNKEL (reference sequence). The CDR3: CASSHGGYHNEQFF. DNA of the CDR3: TGTGCCAGCAGCCACGGGGGCTACCACAATGAGCAGTTCTTC.

The CDR3 sequence: CASSQGGDDEQYF. The CDR3 coding sequence is TGTGCCAGCTCCCAGGGCGGGGACGACGAGCAGTACTTC. V usage is TRBV18 and J usage is TRBJ2-7, with TRBD2 as a possible D gene (6 bases). The CDR3 has 13 amino acids. In germline, CDR1 is KGHSH, CDR2 LQKENI. V lost 6 bases, J lost 5 bases, and 14 bases lay in between.

V is TRBV9 and J is TRBJ2-1; 11 nucleotides agree with TRBD2. With 0 bases clipped from V and 7 bases from J, the junction kept 9 bases outside the gene matches. This CDR3 has 17 amino acids. CDR1 and CDR2 from the germline V gene are SGDLS and YYNGEE. For the CDR3, the DNA is TGTGCCAGCAGCGTAGGCGCTAGCGGGGGGAGATCGAATGAGCAGTTCTTC. It codes for CASSVGASGGRSNEQFF.

The chain employs TRBV27 and TRBJ2-1, with D hard to call. The CDR3 has 17 amino acids. V was clipped by 0 bases and J by 0 bases, with 12 bases between them. Germline CDR1 MNHEY, CDR2 SMNVEV (reference sequence). CDR3 in DNA: TGTGCCAGCAGTTTATCTCCCGCTTTAAACTCCTACAATGAGCAGTTCTTC. Amino acids: CASSLSPALNSYNEQFF.

This clonotype is medium-sized (0.01 to 0.1%). The chain employs TRBV7-2 and TRBJ2-5; 7 nucleotides match TRBD2. CDR3 length equals 15 residues. The trim removed 4 bases at V and 0 bases at J, leaving 5 bases unmatched. Germline CDR1 is SGHTA and CDR2 is FQGNSA. CDR3 residues: CASSSQAGNQETQYF. CDR3 sequence (DNA): TGTGCCAGCAGCTCCCAAGCGGGGAACCAAGAGACCCAGTACTTC.

This chain connects TRBV28 to TRBJ2-5; TRBD1 matches 12 bases. Germline V CDR1 and CDR2: MDHEN, SYDVKM. The CDR3 consists of 15 residues. V shed 6 bases and J 5 bases; nucleotides not matched to a gene: 7. The CDR3 region has the DNA TGTGCCAGCAGGAGCGGGGACAGGGGGCTGGAGACCCAGTACTTC. Protein sequence: CASRSGDRGLETQYF.